The 19 T cell receptor beta chains reported below all come from one sample, sequenced in a study of shared clonotypes between healthy human individuals. The protocol was immunoSEQ multiplex PCR, while the TCRdb copy is restricted to in-frame clones and leaves out a portion. The profile covers roughly 410,000 clones, with 95% to 97% appearing a single time and about 0.34% taken by the ten largest. Sequenced sample: memory CD8+ T cells sorted from blood. Regarding subset: CD45RO+ cells pooled with CCR7-negative TemRA cells. These receptors came from a man younger than 45 in good health.

The rearrangement uses TRBV7-9 and TRBJ2-1; D call uncertain. V was cut by 6 bases and J by 5 bases, with 11 bases left in between. The CDR3 loop spans 13 amino acids. From germline, CDR1 is SEHNR and CDR2 FQNEAQ (reference sequence). The CDR3 nucleotides are TGTGCCAGCAGATTCCGGGCCGACAATGAGCAGTTCTTC. Protein sequence: CASRFRADNEQFF.

Concerning this clone itself: The junction and the germline gene differ at one end; a read error may be behind it. The chain joins TRBV30 to TRBJ2-3; no definite D call. CDR3 length equals 11 residues. Germline V lookup: CDR1 GTSNPN, CDR2 SVGIG (reference sequence). CDR3 in DNA: TGTGCCTGGAGTGTACTGGATACGCGGTATTTT. This encodes CAWSVLDTRYF. Drawing the rest from reference TRBV30 and TRBJ2-3, the complete variable domain is SQTIHQWPATLVQPVGSPLSLECTVEGTSNPNLYWYRQAAGRGLQLLFYSVGIGQISSEVPQNLSASRPQDRQFILSSKKLLLSDSGFYLCAWSVLDTRYFGPGTRLTVL.

This chain uses TRBV4-2 with TRBJ1-4; TRBD1 might be the D (5 bases). The CDR3 is 14 residues long. CDR1 LGHNA and CDR2 YNFKEQ come from the germline V gene. Trimming took off 1 base at V and 7 bases at J, with 10 bases between the two ends. This chain's CDR3 is CASSQGKGSEKLFF. As DNA, the CDR3 is TGTGCCAGCAGCCAAGGGAAGGGGAGTGAAAAACTGTTTTTT.

J is TRBJ1-2 and V is TRBV19; 12 bases are shared with TRBD1. Per germline, CDR1 LNHDA and CDR2 SQIVND (reference sequence). The CDR3 runs 15 residues. The ends lost 3 bases at V and 8 bases at J; junction bases unmatched: 7. CDR3 coding DNA: TGTGCCAGTAGTATTGTCTCAGGGACAGGGGGCGGCTACACCTTC. This translates into CASSIVSGTGGGYTF.

The chain links TRBV7-2 to TRBJ2-1; either TRBD1 or TRBD2 may supply D (5 bases each). The V end lost 1 base, the J end lost 4 bases, and 11 bases lay between the germline ends. The germline V gene has CDR1 SGHTA and CDR2 FQGNSA. This CDR3 comprises 15 residues. The CDR3 DNA sequence: TGTGCCAGCAGCTTAGTCGGGACCTCATACAATGAGCAGTTCTTC. Protein: CASSLVGTSYNEQFF.

The rearrangement links TRBV28 to TRBJ2-7; 9 bases agree with TRBD1. J gave up 7 bases and V 6 bases, and 10 bases lay outside the gene matches. CDR1 is MDHEN, CDR2 SYDVKM, per germline. The CDR3 sequence is 14 residues long. This CDR3 is CASSPAGTGREQYF. The CDR3 DNA reads as TGTGCCAGCAGCCCTGCCGGGACAGGGAGAGAGCAGTACTTC.

The rearrangement joins TRBV7-2 to TRBJ2-7; weak D call: TRBD2 (6 bases). V was shortened by 1 base and J by 4 bases, with 14 bases between the two germline ends. Germline lookup yields CDR1 SGHTA and CDR2 FQGNSA. CDR3 length: 15 residues. The chain's CDR3 is CASSLEQGGYYEQYF. CDR3 sequence (DNA): TGTGCCAGCAGCTTAGAGCAGGGAGGTTATTACGAGCAGTACTTC.

As DNA, the CDR3 is TGTGCCAGCAGCCCTAGAGGGGGTCCTACCTACGAGCAGTACTTC. Translated: CASSPRGGPTYEQYF. This rearrangement joins TRBV27 to TRBJ2-7; perhaps TRBD1 as D (6 bases). The V gene lost 6 bases and the J gene lost 2 bases, with 17 bases spanning the gap. Germline CDR1 reads MNHEY; CDR2 reads SMNVEV (reference sequence). The CDR3 covers 15 residues.

The J gene is TRBJ2-3, the V gene TRBV29-1; 12 positions match TRBD2. This CDR3 region has 14 residues. Germline CDR1 is SQVTM and CDR2 is ANQGSEA. Germline trimming cut 7 bases from V and 6 bases from J; bases unmatched to any gene: 8. The CDR3 nucleotides are TGCAGCGAGAGGACTAGCGGGATCTCCGATACGCAGTATTTT. Residues: CSERTSGISDTQYF.

The chain carries TRBV5-1 and TRBJ2-1; 8 nucleotides agree with TRBD2. Per the germline V gene, CDR1 is SGHRS and CDR2 is YFSETQ. This CDR3 spans 15 amino acids. V shed 5 bases, J shed 0 bases, and the junction held 4 bases outside the gene matches. The CDR3 loop is CASSPSGSSYNEQFF. For the CDR3, the DNA is TGCGCCAGCAGTCCCAGCGGGAGCTCCTACAATGAGCAGTTCTTC. The full variable domain, in which reference TRBV5-1 and TRBJ2-1 provide the parts outside the CDR3, is KAGVTQTPRYLIKTRGQQVTLSCSPISGHRSVSWYQQTPGQGLQFLFEYFSETQRNKGNFPGRFSGRQFSNSRSEMNVSTLELGDSALYLCASSPSGSSYNEQFFGPGTRLTVL.

This chain uses TRBV7-8 with TRBJ2-5; 7 bases are shared with TRBD1. The CDR3 covers 12 residues. V shed 5 bases and J 5 bases; nucleotides not matched to a gene: 2. Germline CDR1 and CDR2: SGHVS and FQNEAQ. CDR3 in DNA: TGTGCCAGCAGCCGACAGGGTGAGACCCAGTACTTC. Protein product: CASSRQGETQYF. Drawing the rest from reference TRBV7-8 and TRBJ2-5, the complete variable domain is GAGVSQSPRYKVAKRGQDVALRCDPISGHVSLFWYQQALGQGPEFLTYFQNEAQLDKSGLPSDRFFAERPEGSVSTLKIQRTQQEDSAVYLCASSRQGETQYFGPGTRLLVL.

The gene calls are TRBV5-1 and TRBJ2-5; D gene unclear. Trimming cost V 0 bases and J 1 base, with 10 bases left between them. This CDR3 comprises 15 residues. Germline lookup yields CDR1 SGHRS and CDR2 YFSETQ. CDR3 amino acids: CASSLASQSQETQYF. The CDR3 DNA sequence: TGCGCCAGCAGCTTGGCGAGCCAGTCCCAAGAGACCCAGTACTTC.

The rearrangement uses TRBV23-1 and TRBJ1-5; a possible D gene is TRBD1 (5 bases). TRBV23-1 is marked as an open reading frame, function uncertain. The CDR3 covers 18 residues. Trimming removed 7 bases at V and 4 bases at J, with 26 bases between. CDR3 loop: CASKISRANQDSNQPQHF. CDR3 nucleotides: TGCGCCAGCAAAATATCCAGGGCAAACCAAGATTCGAATCAGCCCCAGCATTTT.

This chain connects TRBV5-1 to TRBJ2-7, with TRBD1 matching over 9 bases. This CDR3 has 17 amino acids. Germline CDR1 reads SGHRS; CDR2 reads YFSETQ. J gave up 3 bases and V 0 bases, and 10 bases lay outside the gene matches. CDR3 nucleotide sequence: TGCGCCAGCAGCTTGGTATTAGGGACAGGGTTGGACTACGAGCAGTACTTC. Its protein is CASSLVLGTGLDYEQYF.

V is TRBV19 and J is TRBJ2-1; D is undetermined. The CDR3 sequence is 14 residues long. V lost 4 bases and J lost 3, with 10 bases in between. Germline lookup yields CDR1 LNHDA and CDR2 SQIVND (reference sequence). The CDR3: CASSSWENYNEQFF. CDR3 DNA sequence: TGTGCCAGTAGTAGTTGGGAAAACTACAATGAGCAGTTCTTC.

V usage is TRBV4-1 and J usage is TRBJ1-5; D is undetermined. V gave up 0 bases and J gave up 0 bases, with 18 bases separating them. Germline CDR1 MGHRA, CDR2 YSYEKL. CDR3 length: 19 residues. The CDR3 protein is CASSQDWAGFDISNQPQHF. CDR3 sequence (DNA): TGCGCCAGCAGCCAAGATTGGGCGGGTTTCGATATTAGCAATCAGCCCCAGCATTTT.

The CDR3 DNA is TGTGCCAGCAGCTTTGGGCAGGGCTGGGGCAATCAGCCCCAGCATTTT. Protein: CASSFGQGWGNQPQHF. V is TRBV5-6 and J is TRBJ1-5; a weak D match, TRBD1 (5 bases). From germline, CDR1 is SGHDT and CDR2 YYEEEE. V was pared by 2 bases and J by 2 bases, with 14 bases between. The CDR3 covers 16 residues.

The chain recombines TRBV5-5 with TRBJ2-2; 7 nucleotides match TRBD1. CDR3 length equals 19 residues. Trimming at V came to 5 bases and at J to 3 bases, leaving 19 bases not matched to a gene. In germline, CDR1 is SGHKS, CDR2 YYEKEE (reference sequence). This CDR3 is CASRIRNPPGQFYTGELFF. CDR3 nucleotide sequence: TGTGCCAGCAGGATTCGCAACCCCCCGGGACAGTTTTACACCGGGGAGCTGTTTTTT.

The rearrangement joins TRBV11-2 to TRBJ2-3; 9 nucleotides align to TRBD1. CDR1 and CDR2 from the germline V gene are SGHAT and FQNNGV. The CDR3 sequence is 17 residues long. V lost 2 bases and J lost 2; bases outside the gene matches: 8. The CDR3 reads CASSLHRDRDITDTQYF. For the CDR3, the DNA is TGTGCCAGCAGCTTACACCGGGACAGGGATATCACAGATACGCAGTATTTT.